This is a list of T cell receptor beta chains from one sample in a study of T-cell memory formation after mild COVID-19. TCRdb re-called the 5' RACE reads with MiXCR, one entry per CDR3 protein. The sample carries 75,000 to 90,000 distinct CDR3 sequences, approximately 14% recorded once. Sequencing input: PBMCs or a T cell subset sorted from them (not recorded which). The receptors shown here come from an adult woman who had mild COVID-19 (a few samples of this study predate the infection). Cell type and time point are not known. The CDR3 runs from the conserved cysteine through the conserved F or W. D genes are given only for firm matches. Clone size is given for some rows only: seen once, a few or many times, or a class if the clone is expanded.

abundance	d_gene	v_gene	j_gene	CDR3nt	CDR3aa
-	-	TRBV21-1	TRBJ1-3	TGTGCCAGCAGCCCCCGACGAAACACCATATATTTT	CASSPRRNTIYF
medium-sized	-	TRBV12-3/TRBV12-4	TRBJ2-5	TGTGCCAGCACCGTCTCAGGGGCGGCAGGGATGTACTTC	CASTVSGAAGMYF
few	-	TRBV7-2	TRBJ2-1	TGTGCCAGCAGCTTAGCGGTCGGAGGAGAGCAGTTCTTC	CASSLAVGGEQFF
few	-	TRBV6-5	TRBJ2-7	TGTGCCAGCAGTTACGGGGGGCAAAGCTCCTACGAGCAGTACTTC	CASSYGGQSSYEQYF
-	-	TRBV5-6	TRBJ2-7	TGTGCCAGCAGCCTGCACGAGCAGTACTTC	CASSLHEQYF
few	-	TRBV4-1	TRBJ1-3	TGCGCCAGCAAGGCTGGAAACACCATATATTTT	CASKAGNTIYF
-	-	TRBV6-2/TRBV6-3	TRBJ2-2	TGTGCCAGCAGTCCAGATCCTTACACCGGGGAGCTGTTTTTT	CASSPDPYTGELFF
few	TRBD1	TRBV7-9	TRBJ2-1	TGTGCCAGCAGCCCCGGGACAGGGGCCAATGAGCAGTTCTTC	CASSPGTGANEQFF
-	-	TRBV24-1	TRBJ1-3	TGTGCCACCAGTGGACCCGACTCTGGAAACACCATATATTTT	CATSGPDSGNTIYF
few	-	TRBV30	TRBJ1-1	TGTGCCTGGAGTTTCAGGGATATGAACACTGAAGCTTTCTTT	CAWSFRDMNTEAFF
-	TRBD1	TRBV25-1	TRBJ2-7	TGTGCCACCGATCCAGGGGGTAGAAACGAGCAGTACTTC	CATDPGGRNEQYF
few	-	TRBV15	TRBJ1-2	TGTGCCACCAGCAGAGACAAAACAGGGCCCCTCTATGGCTACACCTTC	CATSRDKTGPLYGYTF
once	-	TRBV11-1	TRBJ2-2	TGTGCCAGCAGCTTACAAGCGACCGCGAACACCGGGGAGCTGTTTTTT	CASSLQATANTGELFF
-	TRBD1	TRBV30	TRBJ2-7	TGTGCCTGGAGTGTAATACAGGGGCACGAGCAGTACTTC	CAWSVIQGHEQYF
-	TRBD1	TRBV4-1	TRBJ2-2	TGCGCCAGCAGTCCGACCGGGACAGGGTTCACCGGGGAGCTGTTTTTT	CASSPTGTGFTGELFF
few	TRBD1	TRBV6-6	TRBJ1-1	TGTGCCAGCAGCTACTCCGGGACAGGGAGAGAAGCTTTCTTT	CASSYSGTGREAFF
-	-	TRBV7-9	TRBJ2-7	TGTGCCAGCAGCTCGGAGCACGGAGGGACAGTCTCCTACGAGCAGTACTTC	CASSSEHGGTVSYEQYF
-	-	TRBV6-2/TRBV6-3	TRBJ2-6	TGTGCCAGCAGTTACCTACAGCCCTCTGGGGCCACCGTCCTGACTTTC	CASSYLQPSGATVLTF
many	-	TRBV4-3	TRBJ2-7	TGCGCCAGCAGCCGATGGGAGAAATACGAGCAGTACTTC	CASSRWEKYEQYF
-	TRBD1	TRBV5-1	TRBJ1-2	TGCGCCAGCAGCCCGGGACAGGGGTTCGATGGCTACACCTTC	CASSPGQGFDGYTF
-	-	TRBV15	TRBJ2-7	TGTGCCACCAGCAGAGGGGGCGAGCAGTACTTC	CATSRGGEQYF
few	-	TRBV30	TRBJ2-7	TGTGCCTGGAGTGAGACTAATCTGTACTTC	CAWSETNLYF
few	-	TRBV7-9	TRBJ2-5	TGTGCCGGCAGCTCACAGGTGTTGAGGGGGGAGACCCAGTACTTC	CAGSSQVLRGETQYF
-	TRBD1	TRBV9	TRBJ1-1	TGTGCCAGCAGCGTGGGACAGTGGGACGTGAACACTGAAGCTTTCTTT	CASSVGQWDVNTEAFF
-	-	TRBV4-3	TRBJ2-1	TGCGCCAGCAGCCAAGAACCCAGGGGGGGATACAATGAGCAGTTCTTC	CASSQEPRGGYNEQFF
few	-	TRBV7-6	TRBJ1-1	TGTGCCAGCAGCTTAGAAGCCGGCGCTGAAGCTTTCTTT	CASSLEAGAEAFF
few	-	TRBV7-8	TRBJ2-2	TGTGCCAGCAGCACCCGGACAGCGAACACCGGGGAGCTGTTTTTT	CASSTRTANTGELFF
-	-	TRBV4-1	TRBJ1-4	TGCGCCAGCAGCCACACAGGGGAAAAACTGTTTTTT	CASSHTGEKLFF
few	-	TRBV18	TRBJ2-3	TGTGCCAGCTCATCGTGGGGCGGATACACAGATACGCAGTATTTT	CASSSWGGYTDTQYF
-	-	TRBV7-2	TRBJ2-7	TGTGCCAGCTCTTCGATGGTTAACGAGCAGTACTTC	CASSSMVNEQYF
-	-	TRBV2	TRBJ1-2	TGTGCCAGCAGTGAAGCTTTCCGCCCCCCTTATGGCTACACCTTC	CASSEAFRPPYGYTF
many	-	TRBV7-6	TRBJ2-6	TGTGCCAGCAGCTTAGCGGGGTGGGCCAACGTCCTGACTTTC	CASSLAGWANVLTF
-	-	TRBV15	TRBJ1-6	TGTGCCACCAGCAGAGATATCGGATATAATTCACCCCTCCACTTT	CATSRDIGYNSPLHF
few	TRBD1	TRBV5-1	TRBJ2-1	TGCGCCAGCAGCTTCGCAGGGGGTAGCTCCTACAATGAGCAGTTCTTC	CASSFAGGSSYNEQFF
-	TRBD1	TRBV12-3/TRBV12-4	TRBJ2-1	TGTGCCAGCAGTTCGATTGGACAGGGGCTGATGGACAATGAGCAGTTCTTC	CASSSIGQGLMDNEQFF
-	TRBD2	TRBV29-1	TRBJ2-2	TGCAGCGTCGTGGGGCTAGCGGACCCCAAGGACACCGGGGAGCTGTTTTTT	CSVVGLADPKDTGELFF
few	-	TRBV7-8	TRBJ2-1	TGTGCCAGCAGCCCCGACTTCCCGAGCTCCTACAATGAGCAGTTCTTC	CASSPDFPSSYNEQFF
-	-	TRBV5-6	TRBJ2-2	TGTGCCAGCAGCTTTTGGGGGTACACCGGGGAGCTGTTTTTT	CASSFWGYTGELFF
-	-	TRBV20-1	TRBJ1-1	TGCAGTGCTAGAGACAGGGAGACTGAAGCTTTCTTT	CSARDRETEAFF
medium-sized	-	TRBV7-2	TRBJ2-7	TGTGCCAGCAGCTTAGCGTCGCCCTACGAGCAGTACTTC	CASSLASPYEQYF
few	-	TRBV20-1	TRBJ2-5	TGCAGTGCTAGAGATGGGGGGAACCAAGAGACCCAGTACTTC	CSARDGGNQETQYF